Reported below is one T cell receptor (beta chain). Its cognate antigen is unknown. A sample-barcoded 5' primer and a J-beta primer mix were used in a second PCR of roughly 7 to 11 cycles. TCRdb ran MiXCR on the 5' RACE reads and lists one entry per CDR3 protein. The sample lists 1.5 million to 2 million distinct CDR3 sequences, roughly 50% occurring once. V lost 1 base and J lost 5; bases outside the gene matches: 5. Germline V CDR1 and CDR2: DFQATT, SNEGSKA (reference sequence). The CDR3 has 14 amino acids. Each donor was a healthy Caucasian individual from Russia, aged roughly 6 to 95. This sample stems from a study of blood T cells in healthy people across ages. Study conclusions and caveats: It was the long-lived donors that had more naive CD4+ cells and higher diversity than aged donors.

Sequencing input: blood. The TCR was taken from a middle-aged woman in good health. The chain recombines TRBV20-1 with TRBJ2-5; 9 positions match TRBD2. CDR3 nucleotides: TGCAGTGCTAGAGGTTCTAGCGGGGTGGAGACCCAGTACTTC. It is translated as CSARGSSGVETQYF.